This T cell receptor beta chain was sequenced for a study of cytomegalovirus exposure and HLA in healthy donors. Data came from immunoSEQ multiplex PCR; TCRdb stores just in-frame clones and leaves some out. The table includes about 250,000 clones, about 90% detected once. As to this clone: What it recognizes is unknown.

Broader study findings: Cytomegalovirus status was reportedly diagnosed by the classifier with high specificity and sensitivity. The tendency of first-cohort TCR clusters to co-occur in the roughly 130 validation repertoires emerged from a later analysis.

Sequencing input: PBMCs. The receptor comes from a man aged 18 to 29 in good health and CMV-seropositive.

The CDR3 DNA is TGTGCCAGCAGCGTAGGACTCCAAGCAGCTGGAAACACCATATATTTT. The encoded protein is CASSVGLQAAGNTIYF. The chain uses TRBV9 and TRBJ1-3; D is undetermined. The germline gives CDR1 SGDLS, CDR2 YYNGEE. The CDR3 has 16 residues. Trimming cost V 0 bases and J 2 bases, with 12 bases left between them.